These 19 T cell receptor beta chains were sequenced from one sample in a study of vaccination effects on CD4 cells after COVID-19. Which antigens these TCRs recognize remains unknown. Before any sequencing was done, the ViraFEST assay used viral peptide pools to expand antigen-specific CD4+ T cells. The culture ran for approximately 10 days, and then CD4+ T cells were isolated. Participants got two doses of BNT162b2 or mRNA-1273 vaccine. Produced via immunoSEQ multiplex PCR; TCRdb's table is partial and in-frame only. The table has tens of thousands of clones, 72% seen once. The source was CD4+ T cells from PBMCs cultured with HCoV-229E spike peptides, collected after COVID-19 vaccination. Receptors were obtained from a human donor who received a COVID-19 vaccine.

The chain uses TRBV14 and TRBJ2-1; D gene unclear. Trimming removed 1 base from V and 5 bases from J, with 18 bases in between. The CDR3 is made up of 17 amino acids. CDR1 SGHDN and CDR2 FVKESK come from the germline V gene. The CDR3 DNA reads TGTGCCAGCAGCCAAGTCCAGCCTTACCTAAGGGACAATGAGCAGTTCTTC. This sequence encodes CASSQVQPYLRDNEQFF.

This clone came up a few times. V usage is TRBV4-1 and J usage is TRBJ1-1; TRBD1 is a possible D gene (6 bases). The CDR3 totals 16 residues. Germline loops: CDR1 MGHRA, CDR2 YSYEKL. V was pared by 3 bases and J by 6 bases, with 20 bases between. CDR3 loop: CASSQRGSGKSAEAFF. The CDR3 region has the DNA TGCGCCAGCAGCCAGAGGGGGAGCGGGAAGAGCGCTGAAGCTTTCTTT.

The chain has TRBV7-9 and TRBJ1-5; 9 nucleotides line up with TRBD1. CDR1 and CDR2 (germline): SEHNR, FQNEAQ (reference sequence). This CDR3 region has 17 residues. The trim removed 5 bases at V and 4 bases at J, leaving 12 bases unmatched. The CDR3 sequence is CASSHRTGDLTNQPQHF. In DNA form, the CDR3 reads TGTGCCAGCAGCCACAGGACAGGGGATTTGACTAATCAGCCCCAGCATTTT.

The V gene is TRBV5-6, the J gene TRBJ2-7; perhaps TRBD1 as D (5 bases). Looked up from germline, CDR1 is SGHDT and CDR2 is YYEEEE. Trimming cost V 4 bases and J 0 bases, with 11 bases left between them. The CDR3 sequence is 14 residues long. Here the CDR3 reads CASSLWTHSYEQYF. CDR3 bases: TGTGCCAGCAGCCTCTGGACACACTCCTACGAGCAGTACTTC.

V gene TRBV12-3 or TRBV12-4 combines with J gene TRBJ2-3; D unclear. This CDR3 contains 12 residues. Trimming took 7 bases from V and 2 from J, leaving 7 bases between them. Written as DNA, the CDR3 is TGTGCCAGCACCCTCGACACAGATACGCAGTATTTT. This sequence encodes CASTLDTDTQYF.

In this sample, this clone turned up a few times. The chain uses TRBV3-1 (or the pseudogene TRBV3-2) and TRBJ1-5; D ambiguous. Trimming took 8 bases from V and 0 from J, leaving 5 bases between them. The germline CDR1 and CDR2 sequences are LGHDT and YNNKEL (reference sequence). This CDR3 has 12 amino acids. DNA for the CDR3: TGTGCCAGCGGAACTAGCAATCAGCCCCAGCATTTT. This gives the protein CASGTSNQPQHF.

The rearrangement joins TRBV6-5 to TRBJ2-7; D remains ambiguous. This CDR3 is built from 14 residues. Trimming left V 2 bases short and J 4 bases short, with 12 bases between. Germline CDR1 MNHEY, CDR2 SVGAGI. The CDR3: CASSYPGPTYEQYF. The DNA of the CDR3 is TGTGCCAGCAGTTACCCCGGGCCCACTTACGAGCAGTACTTC.

This sequence joins TRBV3-1 (or the pseudogene TRBV3-2) and TRBJ1-1; possibly TRBD1 for D (5 bases). Trimming took 6 bases from V and 1 from J, leaving 12 bases between them. The germline V gene encodes CDR1 LGHDT and CDR2 YNNKEL (reference sequence). The CDR3 has 14 amino acids. The CDR3 sequence: CASRLDQGNTEAFF. The CDR3 coding sequence is TGTGCCAGCAGACTCGACCAGGGGAACACTGAAGCTTTCTTT.

The rearrangement joins TRBV5-3 to TRBJ2-5; 10 bases match TRBD2. TRBV5-3 is placed among ORFs of uncertain function. The J segment lost 2 bases and the V segment lost 4 bases, leaving 2 bases of the junction unmatched. This CDR3 has 14 residues. In DNA form, the CDR3 reads TGTGCCAGAAGCCCTAGCGGGAGTCAAGAGACCCAGTACTTC. Residues: CARSPSGSQETQYF.

The CDR3 region is CASSESVSAGRWTEAFF. CDR3 sequence (DNA): TGCGCCAGCAGTGAGTCGGTGTCTGCCGGCCGTTGGACTGAAGCTTTCTTT. The chain carries TRBV10-1 and TRBJ1-1; D gene unclear. CDR1 is WNHNN and CDR2 is SYGVQD in the germline V gene (reference sequence). This CDR3 is built from 17 residues. Trimming took off 0 bases at V and 5 bases at J, with 19 bases between the two ends.

This clone was recorded only once. The chain couples TRBV19 to TRBJ2-7, with D maybe TRBD1 (6 bases). V lost 4 bases and J 6 bases, leaving 25 bases between the germline ends. Germline CDR1 and CDR2: LNHDA and SQIVND (reference sequence). This CDR3 spans 17 amino acids. CDR3 loop: CASSTPPTGTVPSEQYF. The CDR3 DNA reads TGTGCCAGTAGTACCCCACCGACAGGAACAGTACCTAGCGAGCAGTACTTC.

The V gene is TRBV11-2, the J gene TRBJ2-1; D unclear. Germline lookup yields CDR1 SGHAT and CDR2 FQNNGV. CDR3 length: 11 residues. V was pared by 6 bases and J by 9 bases, with 9 bases between. CDR3 nucleotide sequence: TGTGCCAGCAGGTCACGAGGTGAGCAGTTCTTC. Its translation: CASRSRGEQFF.

Concerning this clone itself: In the same sample, other DNA sequences code for this CDR3. The chain has TRBV5-4 and TRBJ2-5; a weak D match, TRBD1 (5 bases). This CDR3 contains 14 residues. Germline V gene lookup returns CDR1 SGHNT and CDR2 YYREEE (reference sequence). With 2 bases removed from V and 1 base from J, the gap between germline ends came to 9 bases. CDR3 nucleotide sequence: TGTGCCAGCAGCTTACAAGGGGCCCAAGAGACCCAGTACTTC. Translated: CASSLQGAQETQYF.

The rearrangement uses TRBV11-3 and TRBJ1-1, with TRBD1 matching 10 bases. The CDR3 consists of 16 residues. Germline V gene lookup returns CDR1 SGHNT and CDR2 YENEEA. After removal of 4 bases from V and 4 bases from J, the junction contained 9 bases not matched to a gene. In DNA, the CDR3 is TGTGCCAGCAGCTACGCCGGGACAGGGGTTACCACTGAAGCTTTCTTT. Protein product: CASSYAGTGVTTEAFF.

This clone was counted a single time. The V call is TRBV10-3, the J call TRBJ1-4, with no clear D. Trimming pared 6 bases from V and 8 bases from J, leaving 13 bases between. Per germline, CDR1 ENHRY and CDR2 SYGVKD. CDR3 length equals 13 residues. CDR3 loop: CAISGGPGEKLFF. The CDR3 coding sequence is TGTGCCATCAGCGGAGGGCCGGGCGAAAAACTGTTTTTT.

This sequence joins TRBV19 and TRBJ1-4; D may be TRBD1 (5 bases). Germline V gene data show CDR1 as LNHDA and CDR2 as SQIVND (reference sequence). Trimming removed 3 bases from V and 6 bases from J, with 14 bases in between. The CDR3 extends over 15 amino acids. The CDR3 sequence is CASSMDRRGDEKLFF. In DNA, the CDR3 is TGTGCCAGTAGTATGGACCGGAGGGGCGATGAAAAACTGTTTTTT.

The chain carries TRBV9 and TRBJ2-7, with D tentatively TRBD2 (7 bases). CDR3 length: 20 amino acids. V was trimmed by 0 bases and J by 1 base, leaving 26 bases between them. Germline-derived CDR1 and CDR2 are SGDLS and YYNGEE. The CDR3 reads CASSVEAVMVGGPTSYEQYF. The CDR3 DNA is TGTGCCAGCAGCGTAGAGGCGGTCATGGTGGGGGGGCCGACATCCTACGAGCAGTACTTC.

CDR3 region: CASSQLGNDEQYF. The CDR3 nucleotides are TGTGCCAGCAGCCAATTGGGAAACGACGAGCAGTACTTC. This chain joins TRBV3-1 (or the pseudogene TRBV3-2) and TRBJ2-7; no reliable D call. V was clipped by 2 bases and J by 5 bases, with 10 bases between them. Germline V gene lookup returns CDR1 LGHDT and CDR2 YNNKEL (reference sequence). CDR3 length: 13 residues.

There are a few counts of this clone. The chain has TRBV11-2 and TRBJ1-1, with no clear D. CDR1 SGHAT and CDR2 FQNNGV come from the germline V gene. The CDR3 contains 11 residues. V was pared by 5 bases and J by 7 bases, with 8 bases between. The DNA for the CDR3 is TGTGCCAGCAGCCCCCTCGATGAAGCTTTCTTT. It codes for CASSPLDEAFF.